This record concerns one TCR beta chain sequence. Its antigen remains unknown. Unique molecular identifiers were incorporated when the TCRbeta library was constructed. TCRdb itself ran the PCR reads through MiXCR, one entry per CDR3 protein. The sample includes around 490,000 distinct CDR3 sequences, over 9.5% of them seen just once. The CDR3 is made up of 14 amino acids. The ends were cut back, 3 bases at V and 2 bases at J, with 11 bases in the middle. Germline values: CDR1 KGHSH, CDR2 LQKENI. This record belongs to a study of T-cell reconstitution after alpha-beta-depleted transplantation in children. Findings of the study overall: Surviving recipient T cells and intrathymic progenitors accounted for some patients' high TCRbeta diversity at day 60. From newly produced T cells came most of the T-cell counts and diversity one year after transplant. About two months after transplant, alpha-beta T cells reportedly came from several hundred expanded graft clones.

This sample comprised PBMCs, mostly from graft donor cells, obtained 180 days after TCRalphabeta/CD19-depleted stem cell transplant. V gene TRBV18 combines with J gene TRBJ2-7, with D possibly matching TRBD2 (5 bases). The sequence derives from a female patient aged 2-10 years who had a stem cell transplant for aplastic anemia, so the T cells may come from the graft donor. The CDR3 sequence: CASSPSPGTYEQYV. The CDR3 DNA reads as TGTGCCAGCTCACCTTCCCCGGGAACCTACGAGCAGTACGTC.